Listed below are T cell receptor beta chains from one sample, sequenced in a study of immune reconstitution after stem cell transplant in scleroderma. MiXCR, run by TCRdb on the RT-PCR reads, gives a single entry per CDR3 protein. The profile shows about 2,600 distinct CDR3 sequences, around 6.4% of them singletons. This sample was obtained before or after autologous hematopoietic stem cell transplantation (not recorded which). These TCRs come from a female donor with systemic sclerosis. Both conserved end residues are part of each CDR3. The order of the fields is J gene, CDR3 length, clone size, D gene, V gene, CDR3 DNA, CDR3 protein. A D gene is named only where the DNA matches it firmly. Clone size is stated in some rows and not others, as once, few, many or a class when expanded.

TRBJ2-4,13,.,TRBD1,TRBV27,TGTGCCAGCAGTTTAGGGACAGAAAACATTCAGTACTTC,CASSLGTENIQYF
TRBJ2-1,14,medium-sized,.,TRBV6-5,TGTGCCACCAAGGCCCCCGGGGGCCCCCGAAACCTTAACTTC,CATKAPGGPRNLNF
TRBJ2-5,15,medium-sized,.,TRBV7-2,TGTGCCAGCAGCTTAGTACAGGGAGTTCAAGAGACCCAGTACTTC,CASSLVQGVQETQYF
TRBJ2-5,14,medium-sized,.,TRBV20-1,TGCAGTGCTAGACCTTTTGGGCGGAGGGAGACCCAGTACTTC,CSARPFGRRETQYF
TRBJ2-7,14,medium-sized,.,TRBV2,TGTGCCAGCAGTGAACGAGGTAACTCCTACGAGCAGTACTTC,CASSERGNSYEQYF
TRBJ2-3,14,few,.,TRBV7-3,TGTGCCAGCAGCCCCGACAGAAGCACAGATACGCAGTATTTT,CASSPDRSTDTQYF
TRBJ2-5,14,large,.,TRBV7-9,TGTGCCAGCAGCGACTCGGCGGGAAAAGAGACCCAGTACTTC,CASSDSAGKETQYF
TRBJ2-3,13,.,.,TRBV29-1,TGCAGCGTCGCCGGGGAGAGCACAGATACGCAGTATTTT,CSVAGESTDTQYF
TRBJ2-3,16,medium-sized,TRBD2,TRBV7-3,TGTGCCAGCAGCCCAAATAGCGGGGGGGCGGTCGATACGCAGTATTTT,CASSPNSGGAVDTQYF
TRBJ2-3,17,few,TRBD1,TRBV19,TGTGCCAGTAGTATAGACACAGGGGGAGTGACCACAGATACGCAGTATTTT,CASSIDTGGVTTDTQYF
TRBJ2-7,13,.,.,TRBV2,TGTGCCAGCAGTGTTAGGATCCTGACGGGGCAGTACTTC,CASSVRILTGQYF
TRBJ2-7,15,medium-sized,.,TRBV27,TGTGCCAGCAGTTCTGTGCAGGGGCGATCCTACGAGCAGTACTTC,CASSSVQGRSYEQYF
TRBJ2-2,12,.,.,TRBV12-3/TRBV12-4,TGTGCCAGCAGTTCCGGAACCGGGGAGCTGTTTTTT,CASSSGTGELFF